This is a list of T cell receptor beta chains from one sample in a study of radiation and T cells in renal cell carcinoma. Sequenced by immunoSEQ multiplex PCR; TCRdb stores in-frame clones only, minus some. The sample yields around 81,000 clones, around 85% seen once. This specimen consisted of blood, obtained from a patient whose treatment included radiotherapy and nephrectomy. Receptor source: a man in his fifties or sixties with renal cell carcinoma. Each CDR3 is given without its conserved first and last residue. The order of the fields is CDR3 protein, V gene.

CDR3: ASSAARGETQY
V: TRBV16

CDR3: ASSPGTIGYT
V: TRBV7-9

CDR3: ASSYIPGQGIEQF
V: TRBV28

CDR3: SGTAVPSSSYNEQF
V: TRBV29-1

CDR3: ASSFGPSYGYT
V: TRBV7-2

CDR3: ASSPNPPGGSYEQY
V: TRBV18

CDR3: ASRGTSSFSGELF
V: TRBV13

CDR3: ASSPGQVIYNEQF
V: TRBV7-9

CDR3: ASSPTGTNTEAF
V: TRBV5-1

CDR3: ASSPGASAYNEQF
V: TRBV4-3

CDR3: ASGRGQGNEETQY
V: TRBV12-5

CDR3: ASSQETAGRRTGELF
V: TRBV4-3

CDR3: ASTRAGGPPYNEQF
V: TRBV5-4

CDR3: ASSLAKHLNTEAF
V: TRBV5-4

CDR3: ASSQSPNTEAF
V: TRBV18

CDR3: ASSLSGREPYEQY
V: TRBV27

CDR3: ASSVASLAGGVETQY
V: TRBV9

CDR3: ASSQDRGQGTYSGNTIY
V: TRBV14

CDR3: ASSLGAQTGSNQPQH
V: TRBV5-1

CDR3: SEGGTDTQY
V: TRBV20-1

CDR3: ASTYLNEAF
V: TRBV6-5

CDR3: ASRTVGTGELF
V: TRBV19

CDR3: ASSRAWTDYNSPLH
V: TRBV4-3

CDR3: ASSSFTGAGTEAF
V: TRBV6-5

CDR3: ASSPGTAQETQY
V: TRBV5-1

CDR3: ASTPGASFVYEQY
V: TRBV19

CDR3: ASRETGDNQPQH
V: TRBV2

CDR3: ASSPTLMRSGSGNTIY
V: TRBV28

CDR3: ASKQGLYTGELF
V: TRBV28

CDR3: ASSLVQGAEMGYT
V: TRBV7-2

CDR3: ASRRVAGLNNEQF
V: TRBV2

CDR3: ASSDPDRGINEQF
V: TRBV6-1

CDR3: ASSRMGQSVQPQH
V: TRBV18

CDR3: ASSWDSSYEQY
V: TRBV5-1

CDR3: ASSSGQIAYEQY
V: TRBV5-1

CDR3: ASSWGGTYEQY
V: TRBV5-4

CDR3: AWGGDSPRDTIY
V: TRBV30

CDR3: ASSEIWGPNEKLF
V: TRBV6-1

CDR3: ASRTQEIGDTQY
V: TRBV9

CDR3: ASSDRTGNQPQH
V: TRBV2

CDR3: ASRGPTEAF
V: TRBV28